This TCR beta chain is drawn from a study of cytomegalovirus exposure and HLA in healthy donors. The PCR ran on 60 Vbeta and 13 Jbeta primers. Clones were read by immunoSEQ multiplex PCR, and TCRdb kept only the in-frame ones, dropping some. The sample has some 44,000 clones. This CDR3 has 15 residues. Germline V gene lookup returns CDR1 SGHAT and CDR2 FQNNGV. Trimming removed 1 base from V and 3 bases from J, with 13 bases in between. Points on this clone: The antigen remains unidentified. Other DNA sequences in the same sample also yield this CDR3.

Study-wide points: Association with HLA alleles at 0.05 false discovery rate was found for 16,951 TCR beta sequences in a later analysis. Earlier analysis found most TCR beta V segments productive about 90% or about 30% of the time.

Healthy bone marrow donors supplied every sample. The chain links TRBV11-2 to TRBJ2-7, with a weak D call TRBD1 (5 bases). The clonotype comes from a woman aged 25-40 years in good health and CMV-seronegative. The sample taken for sequencing was PBMCs. CDR3 sequence reads: CASSLGGGLHYEQYF. DNA for the CDR3: TGTGCCAGCAGCTTAGGGGGCGGCCTTCACTACGAGCAGTACTTC. Full variable domain (remainder filled in from reference TRBV11-2 and TRBJ2-7): EAGVAQSPRYKIIEKRQSVAFWCNPISGHATLYWYQQILGQGPKLLIQFQNNGVVDDSQLPKDRFSAERLKGVDSTLKIQPAKLEDSAVYLCASSLGGGLHYEQYFGPGTRLTVT.